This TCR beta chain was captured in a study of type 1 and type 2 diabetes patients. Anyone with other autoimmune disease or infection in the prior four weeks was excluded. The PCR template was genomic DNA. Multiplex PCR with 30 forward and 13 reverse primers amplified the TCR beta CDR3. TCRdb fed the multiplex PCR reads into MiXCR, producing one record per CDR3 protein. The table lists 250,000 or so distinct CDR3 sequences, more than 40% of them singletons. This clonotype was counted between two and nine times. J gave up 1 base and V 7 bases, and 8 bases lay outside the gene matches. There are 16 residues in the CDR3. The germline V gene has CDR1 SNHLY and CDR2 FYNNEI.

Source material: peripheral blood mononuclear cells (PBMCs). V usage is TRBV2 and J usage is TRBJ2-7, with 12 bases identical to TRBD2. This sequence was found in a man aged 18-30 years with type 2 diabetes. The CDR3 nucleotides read TGTGCCAGCACCCAACCTGGACTAGCGGGGTCCTACGAGCAGTACTTC. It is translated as CASTQPGLAGSYEQYF.